One sample yielded the 11 T cell receptor beta chains listed below, sequenced in a study of post-analysis software for immune sequencing data. Study-level results: Five TRBV segments were significantly more frequent in patients than in controls. TRBV5-6, TRBV5-1 and TRBV20-1 were among these segments.

Their antigens are not known. Built from TCR beta cDNA, the libraries had unique molecular identifiers in them. TCRdb re-analysed the PCR reads in MiXCR, keeping a single row per CDR3 protein. The sample has about 190,000 distinct CDR3 sequences; approximately 28% are singletons. The sample consisted of blood. These receptors all stem from a girl between 2 and 17 years old with multiple sclerosis.

This chain joins TRBV9 and TRBJ1-1; unclear D gene. This CDR3 has 15 amino acids. Germline CDR1 reads SGDLS; CDR2 reads YYNGEE. Trimming stripped 5 bases from V and 2 bases from J, with 16 bases between. This CDR3 reads CASSSRGWSNTEAFF. In DNA, the CDR3 is TGTGCCAGCAGTTCACGTGGGTGGTCAAACACTGAAGCTTTCTTT.

This clonotype was seen at least ten times. The chain combines TRBV4-1 with TRBJ2-7, with 12 bases identical to TRBD1. Trimming at V came to 1 base and at J to 5 bases, leaving 9 bases not matched to a gene. There are 17 residues in the CDR3. Germline CDR1 is MGHRA and CDR2 is YSYEKL. CDR3 coding DNA: TGCGCCAGCAGCCAAGCCGGGAGGGGGACAGGGGGCCACGAGCAGTACTTC. The encoded protein is CASSQAGRGTGGHEQYF.

The table lists this clonotype with many counts. This chain links TRBV20-1 with TRBJ2-1; D is uncertain. The V gene lost 2 bases and the J gene lost 11 bases, with 16 bases spanning the gap. This CDR3 contains 13 residues. Germline V gene data show CDR1 as DFQATT and CDR2 as SNEGSKA (reference sequence). CDR3 DNA: TGCAGTGCTAGAAAGGACGCCCGCATTCAGCAGTTCTTC. Amino acid sequence: CSARKDARIQQFF.

This clonotype was seen more than once but under ten times. The rearrangement joins TRBV4-2 to TRBJ1-1; the D is unclear. Trimming cost V 1 base and J 7 bases, with 10 bases left between them. Germline-derived CDR1 and CDR2 are LGHNA and YNFKEQ. The CDR3 covers 13 residues. CDR3: CASSQVDRGEAFF. DNA of the CDR3: TGTGCCAGCAGCCAAGTCGATCGGGGTGAAGCTTTCTTT.

V usage is TRBV20-1 and J usage is TRBJ2-7; 8 bases are shared with TRBD1. The J call may be wrong; the DNA end is better matched by TRBJ2-5. The CDR3 consists of 13 residues. Germline V CDR1 and CDR2: DFQATT, SNEGSKA (reference sequence). Here the CDR3 reads CSARVTGEETQYF. The CDR3 DNA is TGCAGTGCTAGAGTGACAGGGGAAGAGACCCAGTACTTC.

The genes are TRBV20-1 and TRBJ2-5; perhaps D is TRBD1 or TRBD2 (5 bases each). The tail of the sequence fits TRBJ2-7 better, so the J call may be wrong. The CDR3 length is 14 residues. Germline CDR1 and CDR2: DFQATT and SNEGSKA (reference sequence). The CDR3 is CSARDRDGAYEQYF. The CDR3 DNA reads TGCAGTGCTAGAGACCGGGACGGAGCCTACGAGCAGTACTTC.

This clonotype was detected ten times or more. This chain uses TRBV6-5 with TRBJ2-5; unclear D gene. CDR1 MNHEY and CDR2 SVGAGI come from the germline V gene. This CDR3 has 14 residues. V lost 0 bases to trimming and J lost 4 bases, with 9 bases between them. CDR3 sequence: CASSYSNRRETQYF. DNA for the CDR3: TGTGCCAGCAGTTACTCCAATAGGCGAGAGACCCAGTACTTC.

The rearrangement joins TRBV2 to TRBJ1-5; tentatively, D is TRBD1 (6 bases). The germline V and J ends were trimmed by 4 bases and 3 bases, with 10 bases remaining between them. The germline gives CDR1 SNHLY, CDR2 FYNNEI. CDR3 length equals 14 residues. The CDR3 spells CASSAHRANQPQHF. The CDR3 DNA reads as TGTGCCAGCAGTGCTCACAGGGCCAATCAGCCCCAGCATTTT. Full variable domain (missing parts from reference TRBV2 and TRBJ1-5): EPEVTQTPSHQVTQMGQEVILRCVPISNHLYFYWYRQILGQKVEFLVSFYNNEISEKSEIFDDQFSVERPDGSNFTLKIRSTKLEDSAMYFCASSAHRANQPQHFGDGTRLSIL.

The DNA for the CDR3 is TGTGCCAGCAGTCCGCGCCTCGTAGGGGCTGGAGAGACCCAGTACTTC. Translation: CASSPRLVGAGETQYF. The rearrangement joins TRBV6-2 or TRBV6-3 to TRBJ2-5; D is possibly TRBD1 (5 bases). This CDR3 is 16 amino acids long. Trimming took 5 bases from V and 4 from J, leaving 20 bases between them. Per germline, CDR1 MNHEY and CDR2 SVGEGT.

This clonotype was seen many times. The chain carries TRBV4-1 and TRBJ1-4; 7 bases line up with TRBD1. The germline gives CDR1 MGHRA, CDR2 YSYEKL. After removal of 2 bases from V and 7 bases from J, the junction contained 13 bases not matched to a gene. The CDR3 is 17 amino acids. DNA of the CDR3: TGCGCCAGCAGCCAACCCATCGACAGGGCACAAGGTGAAAAACTGTTTTTT. Its protein is CASSQPIDRAQGEKLFF.

This clonotype was recorded many times. The chain links TRBV21-1 to TRBJ2-3; the table's D call of TRBD1 was not tested on the DNA. TRBV21-1 is a pseudogene segment. This CDR3 is built from 14 residues. As DNA, the CDR3 is TGTGCCAGCAGCAAGGCGGACAGGGTGGATACGCAGTATTTT. As protein: CASSKADRVDTQYF.